This paragraph reports one TCR beta chain. TCRdb independently ran MiXCR on the RT-PCR reads; one entry per CDR3 protein. The sample holds hundreds of thousands of distinct CDR3 sequences, approximately 15% seen once. The CDR3 extends over 13 amino acids. Trimming left V 3 bases short and J 1 base short, with 6 bases between. Looked up from germline, CDR1 is DFQATT and CDR2 is SNEGSKA (reference sequence). Sequencing was performed on memory CD4+ T cells from blood. This chain uses TRBV20-1 with TRBJ2-2; unclear D gene. The sequence was collected from a female donor in good health, serving as a healthy control. CDR3 DNA sequence: TGCAGTGCTAGGCGACAGAACACCGGGGAGCTGTTTTTT. Encoded protein: CSARRQNTGELFF.